Below are 12 T cell receptor beta chains sequenced from a single sample in a study of T cells in Graves' hyperthyroidism and ophthalmopathy. There were TCR beta CDR3 regions amplified from RNA transcripts. Carried out on the TCR CDR3, a first-round RT-PCR used the HTBI primer set. TCRdb re-analysed the multiplex PCR reads in MiXCR, keeping a single row per CDR3 protein. The sample has 300,000 to 400,000 distinct CDR3 sequences; approximately 14% are singletons. Sequencing used blood. The origin of the receptors is a woman between 55 and 75 years old with Graves' hyperthyroidism.

This clonotype has a count of ten or more. The chain uses TRBV20-1 and TRBJ2-7; no reliable D call. CDR3 size: 12 residues. Per the germline V gene, CDR1 is DFQATT and CDR2 is SNEGSKA (reference sequence). CDR3 in amino acids: CAGSASSYEQYF. CDR3 DNA: TGCGCTGGCAGCGCGAGCTCCTACGAGCAGTACTTC.

This clonotype occurred many times. The rearrangement uses TRBV24-1 and TRBJ2-3; D perhaps matches TRBD2 (5 bases). The CDR3 is made up of 14 amino acids. The germline V gene encodes CDR1 KGHDR and CDR2 SFDVKD. The V and J ends lost 4 bases and 2 bases respectively, with 9 bases between them. The DNA of the CDR3 is TGTGCCACCAGTGAGTGGGAGCACACAGATACGCAGTATTTT. This translates into CATSEWEHTDTQYF.

The chain links TRBV6-1 to TRBJ2-6; a weak D match, TRBD1 (5 bases). The CDR3 length is 16 residues. V shed 6 bases and J shed 1 base, with 13 bases lying between them. Germline-derived CDR1 and CDR2 are MNHNS and SASEGT. CDR3 sequence (DNA): TGTGCCAGCAGGGCGCAGGGATTATCTGGGGCCAACGTCCTGACTTTC. Translation: CASRAQGLSGANVLTF.

In its sample, this clonotype was seen many times. The chain is built from TRBV11-3 and TRBJ1-1; tentatively, D is TRBD1 (5 bases). Germline V lookup: CDR1 SGHNT, CDR2 YENEEA. This CDR3 is built from 14 residues. V was pared by 1 base and J by 5 bases, with 11 bases between. CDR3 in amino acids: CASSLGGVWTEAFF. CDR3 DNA: TGTGCCAGCAGCTTAGGGGGGGTTTGGACTGAAGCTTTCTTT.

This clonotype was picked up many times. The chain recombines TRBV2 with TRBJ2-1, with a weak D call TRBD1 (5 bases). Trimming took 7 bases from V and 3 from J, leaving 10 bases between them. The CDR3 loop spans 13 amino acids. Germline V CDR1 and CDR2: SNHLY, FYNNEI. The CDR3 region has the DNA TGTGCCAGCAAAACGGACAACTACAATGAGCAGTTCTTC. The encoded protein is CASKTDNYNEQFF.

This clonotype came up many times. This sequence joins TRBV3-1 and TRBJ2-3, with D perhaps TRBD2 (6 bases). V dropped 4 bases and J dropped 2 bases, with 10 bases sitting between them. CDR1 and CDR2 (germline): LGHDT, YNNKEL (reference sequence). The CDR3 has 14 amino acids. CDR3 region: CASSLAVPTDTQYF. CDR3 DNA: TGTGCCAGCAGCCTAGCGGTTCCCACAGATACGCAGTATTTT.

V and J are TRBV12-3 or TRBV12-4 and TRBJ2-5, with D unresolved. V lost 5 bases to trimming and J lost 5 bases, with 9 bases between them. The CDR3 covers 12 residues. For the CDR3, the DNA is TGTGCCAGCAGTACAGACCGGGAGACCCAGTACTTC. Translating it yields CASSTDRETQYF.

The sample holds many counts of this clonotype. V usage is TRBV11-3 and J usage is TRBJ1-2, with 11 bases that match TRBD1. J gave up 0 bases and V 5 bases, and 5 bases lay outside the gene matches. This CDR3 contains 16 residues. CDR1 is SGHNT and CDR2 is YENEEA in the germline V gene. The CDR3: CASSRTGGAANYGYTF. In DNA form, the CDR3 reads TGTGCCAGCAGCCGGACAGGGGGCGCGGCTAACTATGGCTACACCTTC.

This clonotype has ten or more counts. The chain carries TRBV28 and TRBJ1-1, with D tentatively TRBD1 (5 bases). Germline CDR1 is MDHEN and CDR2 is SYDVKM. Trimming cost V 4 bases and J 8 bases, with 17 bases left between them. The CDR3 extends over 14 amino acids. Written as DNA, the CDR3 is TGTGCCAGCAGTTCCTACAGGAAGCCAGGAGAAGCTTTCTTT. As protein: CASSSYRKPGEAFF. The variable domain in full, with the rest retrieved from reference TRBV28 and TRBJ1-1, is DVKVTQSSRYLVKRTGEKVFLECVQDMDHENMFWYRQDPGLGLRLIYFSYDVKMKEKGDIPEGYSVSREKKERFSLILESASTNQTSMYLCASSSYRKPGEAFFGQGTRLTVV.

This clonotype was observed many times. The J gene is TRBJ2-7, the V gene TRBV29-1, with TRBD1 identical over 7 bases. Trimming cost V 8 bases and J 2 bases; bases outside gene matches: 6. This CDR3 region has 12 residues. CDR1 and CDR2 from the germline V gene are SQVTM and ANQGSEA. CDR3 residues: CSIGTAAYEQYF. The CDR3 nucleotides read TGCAGCATCGGGACAGCTGCCTACGAGCAGTACTTC.

About this clonotype: A much larger clonotype is one base distant, so this may be a read error. The V and J genes are TRBV20-1 and TRBJ2-1; D might be TRBD1 (6 bases). The CDR3 spans 12 residues. Germline-derived CDR1 and CDR2 are DFQATT and SNEGSKA (reference sequence). V gave up 6 bases and J gave up 4 bases, with 10 bases separating them. The DNA of the CDR3 is TGCAGTGCCCAGAGGGGGTACAATGAGCAGTTCTTC. Its protein product is CSAQRGYNEQFF.

The chain uses TRBV7-8 and TRBJ1-5; a possible D gene is TRBD1 (5 bases). Per germline, CDR1 SGHVS and CDR2 FQNEAQ. The CDR3 sequence is 15 residues long. V was pared by 3 bases and J by 3 bases, with 12 bases between. The CDR3 DNA reads TGTGCCAGCAGCTTCGACAGACAATTCAATCAGCCCCAGCATTTT. The encoded protein is CASSFDRQFNQPQHF. The full variable domain, completed using reference TRBV7-8 and TRBJ1-5, is GAGVSQSPRYKVAKRGQDVALRCDPISGHVSLFWYQQALGQGPEFLTYFQNEAQLDKSGLPSDRFFAERPEGSVSTLKIQRTQQEDSAVYLCASSFDRQFNQPQHFGDGTRLSIL.